The next 26 T cell receptor beta chains were all read from a single sample in a study of shared clonotypes between healthy human individuals. Method: immunoSEQ multiplex PCR; TCRdb's copy keeps in-frame clones and lacks some. This sample has 2 million to 2.5 million clones, with approximately 95% found just once. Sequenced: naive CD4+ T cells from PBMCs. The subset denotes: CD45RA+ positively selected. These receptors all come from a man aged 18 to 30 in good health. Some clones in this sample may be carry-over from other donors' samples.

This chain connects TRBV2 to TRBJ2-5; TRBD2 might be the D (6 bases). The CDR3 is 17 residues long. V was shortened by 6 bases and J by 4 bases, with 24 bases between the two germline ends. CDR1 and CDR2 from the germline V gene are SNHLY and FYNNEI. The CDR3 sequence: CASRGPGGNQARETQYF. In DNA form, the CDR3 reads TGTGCCAGCAGGGGTCCCGGGGGAAACCAAGCCAGAGAGACCCAGTACTTC.

V usage is TRBV6-5 and J usage is TRBJ2-5; D might be TRBD2 (6 bases). Deletions cut 1 base from V and 4 bases from J, with 13 bases between. This CDR3 has 15 amino acids. Germline assignment: CDR1 MNHEY and CDR2 SVGAGI. The DNA for the CDR3 is TGTGCCAGCAGTTACTTTCTGTCGGGAGCAGAGACCCAGTACTTC. This gives the protein CASSYFLSGAETQYF.

The rearrangement uses TRBV28 and TRBJ1-2; 8 bases agree with TRBD1. The CDR3 sequence is 11 residues long. Looked up from germline, CDR1 is MDHEN and CDR2 is SYDVKM. The V segment lost 8 bases and the J segment 14 bases; nucleotides outside the gene matches: 10. The CDR3 reads CASRDRFSGTF. The CDR3 nucleotides are TGTGCCAGCCGGGACAGGTTTTCAGGTACCTTC.

This clone came up a few times. V and J are TRBV2 and TRBJ1-1, with no clear D. V was cut by 4 bases and J by 1 base, with 10 bases left in between. The CDR3 has 14 amino acids. Germline V gene sequence: CDR1 SNHLY, CDR2 FYNNEI. The chain's CDR3 is CASSVERPNTEAFF. The CDR3 DNA reads as TGTGCCAGCAGTGTCGAGAGACCGAACACTGAAGCTTTCTTT.

The CDR3: CSVVKAKTPGGRADTQYF. CDR3 sequence (DNA): TGCAGCGTTGTAAAGGCCAAAACCCCGGGAGGGCGGGCAGATACGCAGTATTTT. The chain is built from TRBV29-1 and TRBJ2-3, with 8 bases aligning to TRBD2. This CDR3 is 18 amino acids long. The trim removed 4 bases at V and 4 bases at J, leaving 19 bases unmatched. Germline values: CDR1 SQVTM, CDR2 ANQGSEA.

A word on this clone: The same CDR3 arises from other DNA sequences in this sample as well. The CDR3: CASSLVAGASNEQFF. CDR3 nucleotide sequence: TGCGCCAGCAGCTTGGTAGCGGGAGCTAGCAATGAGCAGTTCTTC. V and J are TRBV5-1 and TRBJ2-1; 9 positions agree with TRBD2. CDR3 size: 15 residues. V shed 0 bases, J shed 6 bases, and the junction held 4 bases outside the gene matches. In germline, CDR1 is SGHRS, CDR2 YFSETQ.

This chain links TRBV11-3 with TRBJ2-5, with 8 bases matching TRBD1. From germline, CDR1 is SGHNT and CDR2 YENEEA. Trimming cost V 3 bases and J 4 bases; bases outside gene matches: 7. The CDR3 sequence is 15 residues long. In DNA form, the CDR3 reads TGTGCCAGCAGCTTCGGCCTTGACAGGGGAGAGACCCAGTACTTC. Residues: CASSFGLDRGETQYF.

The chain carries TRBV28 and TRBJ1-4, with D possibly being TRBD1 (5 bases). The CDR3 is 13 amino acids. Per germline, CDR1 MDHEN and CDR2 SYDVKM. V was cut by 7 bases and J by 10 bases, with 16 bases left in between. In nucleotides, the CDR3 is TGTGCCAGCACGCCACCCGGGGCGGGAAAACTGTTTTTT. Its translation: CASTPPGAGKLFF.

CDR3 protein: CASSSGQWNSPLHF. The CDR3 DNA reads TGTGCCAGCAGCTCTGGACAATGGAATTCACCCCTCCACTTT. The chain recombines TRBV7-9 with TRBJ1-6; weak D call: TRBD1 (5 bases). From germline, CDR1 is SEHNR and CDR2 FQNEAQ (reference sequence). V dropped 4 bases and J dropped 7 bases, with 11 bases sitting between them. The CDR3 consists of 14 residues.

The V and J genes are TRBV4-2 and TRBJ1-5; D is unclear. Trimming removed 8 bases at V and 0 bases at J, with 5 bases between. Germline V gene sequence: CDR1 LGHNA, CDR2 YNFKEQ. This CDR3 is built from 12 residues. The CDR3 DNA reads TGTGCCAGCGGGGATAGCAATCAGCCCCAGCATTTT. It codes for CASGDSNQPQHF.

V is TRBV7-2 and J is TRBJ2-2; TRBD2 matches at 9 bases. The CDR3 is made up of 16 amino acids. The germline gives CDR1 SGHTA, CDR2 FQGNSA. J lost 13 bases, V lost 1 base, and 13 bases had no gene match. CDR3 region: CASSLGGSGSTSGLFF. The CDR3 nucleotides read TGTGCCAGCAGCTTAGGGGGTAGCGGGAGTACCTCGGGGCTGTTTTTT.

V usage is TRBV2 and J usage is TRBJ1-5; D gene unclear. V lost 3 bases, J lost 0 bases, and 6 bases lay in between. CDR3 size: 14 residues. Germline CDR1 SNHLY, CDR2 FYNNEI. CDR3 residues: CASSEQLSNQPQHF. CDR3 nucleotides: TGTGCCAGCAGTGAGCAGCTTAGCAATCAGCCCCAGCATTTT.

The chain has TRBV15 and TRBJ1-4, with a weak D call TRBD1 (6 bases). This CDR3 spans 15 amino acids. CDR1 is LNHNV and CDR2 is YYDKDF in the germline V gene (reference sequence). The ends were cut back, 1 base at V and 6 bases at J, with 12 bases in the middle. The CDR3 loop is CATSRARGADEKLFF. The CDR3 DNA reads TGTGCCACCAGCAGAGCACGGGGGGCGGATGAAAAACTGTTTTTT.

The rearrangement uses TRBV18 and TRBJ2-3; D tentatively reads TRBD1 or TRBD2 (6 bases each). The CDR3 loop spans 17 amino acids. Germline lookup yields CDR1 KGHSH and CDR2 LQKENI. Trimming removed 3 bases at V and 7 bases at J, with 23 bases between. Here the CDR3 reads CASSPVTRTAPANTQYF. The DNA of the CDR3 is TGTGCCAGCTCACCCGTGACTAGGACAGCCCCTGCTAATACGCAGTATTTT.

This clone turned up a few times. CDR3 sequence: CASSWTGGTEAFF. The CDR3 DNA is TGTGCCAGTAGTTGGACAGGCGGGACTGAAGCTTTCTTT. J is TRBJ1-1 and V is TRBV19, with 7 positions matching TRBD1. This CDR3 region has 13 residues. CDR1 LNHDA and CDR2 SQIVND come from the germline V gene (reference sequence). V lost 5 bases, J lost 5 bases, and 5 bases stayed unmatched.

The CDR3 DNA is TGTGCCAGCAGGGGGAGCAATCAGCCCCAGCATTTT. Its protein product is CASRGSNQPQHF. The V gene is TRBV6-5, the J gene TRBJ1-5, with D unresolved. This CDR3 region has 12 residues. V lost 6 bases to trimming and J lost 1 base, with 4 bases between them. Germline lookup yields CDR1 MNHEY and CDR2 SVGAGI.

The V call is TRBV19, the J call TRBJ2-1; no clear D gene. Germline V CDR1 and CDR2: LNHDA, SQIVND (reference sequence). This CDR3 region has 15 residues. Deletions cut 5 bases from V and 3 bases from J, with 14 bases between. The CDR3 reads CASSPPRLDYNEQFF. For the CDR3, the DNA is TGTGCCAGTAGTCCCCCGAGACTGGACTACAATGAGCAGTTCTTC.

As to this clone: This same CDR3 is encoded by further DNA sequences in the sample. The chain recombines TRBV28 with TRBJ1-5; TRBD1 is a possible D gene (6 bases). V lost 1 base and J 3 bases, leaving 10 bases between the germline ends. Germline V gene lookup returns CDR1 MDHEN and CDR2 SYDVKM. The CDR3 contains 15 residues. The CDR3 reads CASSLSAGDNQPQHF. In DNA form, the CDR3 reads TGTGCCAGCAGTTTATCAGCAGGGGACAATCAGCCCCAGCATTTT. Using reference TRBV28 and TRBJ1-5 for the parts outside the CDR3, the full variable domain is DVKVTQSSRYLVKRTGEKVFLECVQDMDHENMFWYRQDPGLGLRLIYFSYDVKMKEKGDIPEGYSVSREKKERFSLILESASTNQTSMYLCASSLSAGDNQPQHFGDGTRLSIL.

The genes are TRBV6-6 and TRBJ2-3; a possible D gene is TRBD1 (5 bases). V lost 7 bases and J lost 2, with 16 bases in between. Germline values: CDR1 MNHNY, CDR2 SVGAGI (reference sequence). CDR3 length: 15 amino acids. For the CDR3, the DNA is TGTGCCAGCACCCAACGGCAGGGATTCACAGATACGCAGTATTTT. As protein: CASTQRQGFTDTQYF.

This clone was seen a few times. The rearrangement joins TRBV6-6 to TRBJ1-5, with D hard to call. Germline assignment: CDR1 MNHNY and CDR2 SVGAGI (reference sequence). The length of the CDR3 is 14 residues. V shed 7 bases and J shed 3 bases, with 13 bases lying between them. CDR3 amino acids: CASNDGNPNQPQHF. CDR3 DNA: TGTGCCAGCAACGACGGGAACCCCAATCAGCCCCAGCATTTT.

The CDR3 reads CASSGTFEAFF. For the CDR3, the DNA is TGTGCCAGCTCCGGAACCTTTGAAGCTTTCTTT. The chain combines TRBV18 with TRBJ1-1; no definite D call. Germline V gene data show CDR1 as KGHSH and CDR2 as LQKENI. The ends were cut back, 6 bases at V and 7 bases at J, with 9 bases in the middle. The CDR3 runs to 11 residues.

The chain links TRBV14 to TRBJ1-1, with D tentatively TRBD1 (6 bases). CDR1 and CDR2 from the germline V gene are SGHDN and FVKESK. V lost 5 bases to trimming and J lost 1 base, with 8 bases between them. This CDR3 is built from 13 residues. The CDR3 protein is CASSVQGNTEAFF. CDR3 DNA sequence: TGTGCCAGCAGCGTACAGGGGAACACTGAAGCTTTCTTT.

The V call is TRBV29-1, the J call TRBJ1-2; 7 positions match TRBD1. The CDR3 consists of 11 residues. Germline trimming cut 5 bases from V and 9 bases from J; bases unmatched to any gene: 6. The germline V gene has CDR1 SQVTM and CDR2 ANQGSEA. CDR3: CSVRDSGRYTF. The CDR3 coding sequence is TGCAGCGTTAGGGACAGCGGCCGCTACACCTTC.

The chain is built from TRBV29-1 and TRBJ1-2, with 8 positions matching TRBD1. CDR3 length equals 15 residues. With V trimmed by 2 bases and J by 7 bases, 12 bases remained unmatched. Germline CDR1 and CDR2: SQVTM and ANQGSEA. CDR3 nucleotide sequence: TGCAGCGTTGAAAGGCTACCGGGACAGGAGGGTGGCTACACCTTC. It translates to CSVERLPGQEGGYTF.

The rearrangement joins TRBV28 to TRBJ1-3; D is undetermined. Trimming cost V 8 bases and J 4 bases, with 18 bases left between them. The CDR3 spans 15 residues. Germline CDR1 reads MDHEN; CDR2 reads SYDVKM. DNA of the CDR3: TGTGCCAGCGGTAGTATACGGGCGCGGGGAAACACCATATATTTT. Protein sequence: CASGSIRARGNTIYF. Variable domain in full (rest from reference TRBV28 and TRBJ1-3): DVKVTQSSRYLVKRTGEKVFLECVQDMDHENMFWYRQDPGLGLRLIYFSYDVKMKEKGDIPEGYSVSREKKERFSLILESASTNQTSMYLCASGSIRARGNTIYFGEGSWLTVV.

In its sample, this clone was seen once. The genes are TRBV4-3 and TRBJ2-1; the match to TRBD2 covers 8 bases. V trimming: 0 bases; J trimming: 9 bases; junction bases outside the gene matches: 7. Per the germline V gene, CDR1 is LGHNA and CDR2 is YSLEER. This CDR3 is 15 amino acids long. The CDR3 bases are TGCGCCAGCAGCCAAGATGGCGGGACTAGGGGTGAGCAGTTCTTC. This codes for CASSQDGGTRGEQFF.